Shown below are 11 T cell receptor beta chains from a single sample sequenced in a study of blood T cell repertoires in COVID-19 (dated by TCRdb to 2018 to 2021). Receptor amplification or capture employed the immunoSEQ multiplex PCR assay. TCRdb mirrors the immuneACCESS table, restricted to in-frame sequences. Some clones are absent from its copies; in checked studies, under half trace to an unresolved V gene, and the reason for the others is unknown. The table for this sample lists fewer than 250,000 clones; approximately 83% of them were counted only once. The ten largest clones capture approximately 7% of the sample. Material for sequencing was peripheral blood. These receptors all stem from a woman between 50 and 59 years old with acute or convalescent COVID-19.

The chain links TRBV5-4 to TRBJ1-2, with 7 bases matching TRBD1. After removal of 4 bases from V and 2 bases from J, the junction contained 14 bases not matched to a gene. CDR3 length equals 17 residues. Germline V gene lookup returns CDR1 SGHNT and CDR2 YYREEE (reference sequence). CDR3 in DNA: TGTGCCAGCAGCCCACTTCCGCTTACGACAGGGAACTATGGCTACACCTTC. Translated: CASSPLPLTTGNYGYTF.

The chain combines TRBV30 with TRBJ2-7, with 7 bases lining up with TRBD2. The CDR3 has 14 amino acids. V was clipped by 0 bases and J by 1 base; unmatched bases: 3. The germline CDR1 and CDR2 sequences are GTSNPN and SVGIG (reference sequence). Written as DNA, the CDR3 is TGTGCCTGGAGTGTAGGGAGGGATTCCTACGAGCAGTACTTC. Protein product: CAWSVGRDSYEQYF.

The rearrangement joins TRBV5-3 to TRBJ2-3; the match to TRBD2 covers 9 bases. TRBV5-3 is identified as an open reading frame with a role that is uncertain. The CDR3 loop spans 17 amino acids. The J segment lost 2 bases and the V segment lost 3 bases, leaving 10 bases of the junction unmatched. CDR3 region: CARSSTRGLAFTDTQYF. The CDR3 bases are TGTGCCAGAAGCTCGACTCGGGGACTAGCCTTCACAGATACGCAGTATTTT.

CDR3 sequence reads: CASSQGWRGALRTQYF. CDR3 nucleotides: TGTGCCAGCAGCCAAGGTTGGCGGGGGGCCCTCAGGACGCAGTATTTT. The chain joins TRBV14 to TRBJ2-3; TRBD2 matches 8 bases. Germline loops: CDR1 SGHDN, CDR2 FVKESK. The CDR3 runs 16 residues. V lost 1 base to trimming and J lost 9 bases; unmatched junction nucleotides: 12.

The V gene is TRBV3-1 (or the pseudogene TRBV3-2), the J gene TRBJ2-7; the D is unclear. V was shortened by 6 bases and J by 3 bases, with 6 bases between the two germline ends. The CDR3 runs 11 residues. Germline V gene data show CDR1 as LGHDT and CDR2 as YNNKEL (reference sequence). This CDR3 reads CASSSLYEQYF. The CDR3 DNA sequence: TGTGCCAGCAGTTCACTCTACGAGCAGTACTTC.

The chain recombines TRBV19 with TRBJ2-7, with TRBD2 matching 7 bases. Germline lookup yields CDR1 LNHDA and CDR2 SQIVND (reference sequence). This CDR3 has 14 amino acids. The trim removed 7 bases at V and 1 base at J, leaving 7 bases unmatched. The CDR3 sequence: CASTPQRDSYEQYF. The CDR3 nucleotides read TGTGCCAGTACCCCCCAGCGGGATTCCTACGAGCAGTACTTC.

The rearrangement uses TRBV24-1 and TRBJ1-3; D is unresolved. The V and J ends lost 3 bases and 7 bases respectively, with 9 bases between them. CDR1 is KGHDR and CDR2 is SFDVKD in the germline V gene. The CDR3 runs to 13 residues. In DNA, the CDR3 is TGTGCCACCAGTGATGTGCAGACTAACACCATATATTTT. Residues: CATSDVQTNTIYF.

The genes are TRBV7-2 and TRBJ2-7; 9 bases match TRBD2. V was clipped by 3 bases and J by 1 base; unmatched bases: 7. Germline assignment: CDR1 SGHTA and CDR2 FQGNSA. CDR3 length: 16 residues. The DNA of the CDR3 is TGTGCCAGCAGCTTGGGAGATGCGGGAGGGTCCTACGAGCAGTACTTC. Translating gives CASSLGDAGGSYEQYF. Full variable domain (outside the CDR3, taken from reference TRBV7-2 and TRBJ2-7): GAGVSQSPSNKVTEKGKDVELRCDPISGHTALYWYRQSLGQGLEFLIYFQGNSAPDKSGLPSDRFSAERTGGSVSTLTIQRTQQEDSAVYLCASSLGDAGGSYEQYFGPGTRLTVT.

The chain recombines TRBV30 with TRBJ1-5; D not certain. This CDR3 is built from 13 residues. Trimming left V 1 base short and J 5 bases short, with 9 bases between. CDR1 is GTSNPN and CDR2 is SVGIG in the germline V gene (reference sequence). DNA of the CDR3: TGTGCCTGGAGTGGAGACATCCATCAGCCCCAGCATTTT. Amino acid sequence: CAWSGDIHQPQHF.

This clone was counted once. The genes are TRBV27 and TRBJ2-7; the D gene is possibly TRBD2 (6 bases). The length of the CDR3 is 14 residues. Germline assignment: CDR1 MNHEY and CDR2 SMNVEV (reference sequence). The V and J ends lost 6 bases and 2 bases respectively, with 14 bases between them. The CDR3 sequence is CASRPGDSPYEQYF. In nucleotides, the CDR3 is TGTGCCAGCAGACCTGGGGACTCACCCTACGAGCAGTACTTC.

The V call is TRBV5-1, the J call TRBJ1-2, with 7 bases aligning to TRBD1. The V gene end was trimmed by 5 bases and the J gene end by 3 bases; junction bases not matched to a gene: 4. In germline, CDR1 is SGHRS, CDR2 YFSETQ. The CDR3 spans 13 residues. In DNA form, the CDR3 reads TGCGCCAGCAGACTCGACAGGGACTATGGCTACACCTTC. Its protein product is CASRLDRDYGYTF. The variable domain in full, completed from reference TRBV5-1 and TRBJ1-2, reads KAGVTQTPRYLIKTRGQQVTLSCSPISGHRSVSWYQQTPGQGLQFLFEYFSETQRNKGNFPGRFSGRQFSNSRSEMNVSTLELGDSALYLCASRLDRDYGYTFGSGTRLTVV.